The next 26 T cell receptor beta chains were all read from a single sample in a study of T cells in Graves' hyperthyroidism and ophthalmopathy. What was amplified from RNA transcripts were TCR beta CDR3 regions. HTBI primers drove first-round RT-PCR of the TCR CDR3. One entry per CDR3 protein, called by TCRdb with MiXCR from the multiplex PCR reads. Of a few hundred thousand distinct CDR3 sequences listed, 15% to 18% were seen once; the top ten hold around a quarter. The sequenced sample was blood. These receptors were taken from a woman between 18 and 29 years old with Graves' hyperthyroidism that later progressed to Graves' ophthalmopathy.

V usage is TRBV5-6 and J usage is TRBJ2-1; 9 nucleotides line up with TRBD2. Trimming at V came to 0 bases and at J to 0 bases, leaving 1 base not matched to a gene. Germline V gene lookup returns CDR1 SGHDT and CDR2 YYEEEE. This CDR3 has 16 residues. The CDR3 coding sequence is TGTGCCAGCAGCTTGGTGACTAGCGGCTCCTACAATGAGCAGTTCTTC. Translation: CASSLVTSGSYNEQFF.

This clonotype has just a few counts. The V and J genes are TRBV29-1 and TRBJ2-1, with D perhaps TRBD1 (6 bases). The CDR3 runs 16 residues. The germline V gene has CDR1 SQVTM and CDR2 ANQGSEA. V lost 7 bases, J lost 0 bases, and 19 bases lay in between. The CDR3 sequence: CSARTANEDSYNEQFF. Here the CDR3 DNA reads TGCAGCGCCCGGACAGCAAACGAAGACTCCTACAATGAGCAGTTCTTC.

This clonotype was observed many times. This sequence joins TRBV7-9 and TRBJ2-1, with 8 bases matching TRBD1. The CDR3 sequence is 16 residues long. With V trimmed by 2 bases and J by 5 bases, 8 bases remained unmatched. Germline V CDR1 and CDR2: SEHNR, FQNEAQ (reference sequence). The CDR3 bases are TGTGCCAGCAGCTTATTAGGAGACAGGGGCCACAATGAGCAGTTCTTC. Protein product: CASSLLGDRGHNEQFF.

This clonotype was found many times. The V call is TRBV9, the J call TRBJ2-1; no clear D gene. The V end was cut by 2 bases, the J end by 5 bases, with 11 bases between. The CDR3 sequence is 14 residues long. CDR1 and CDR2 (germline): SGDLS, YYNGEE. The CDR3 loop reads CASSVGPGNNEQFF. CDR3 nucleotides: TGTGCCAGCAGCGTGGGTCCTGGCAACAATGAGCAGTTCTTC.

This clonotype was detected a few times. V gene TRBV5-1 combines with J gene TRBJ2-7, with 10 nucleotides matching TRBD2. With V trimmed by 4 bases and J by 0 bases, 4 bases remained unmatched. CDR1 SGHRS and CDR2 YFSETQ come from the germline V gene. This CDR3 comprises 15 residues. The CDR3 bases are TGCGCCAGCAGCCAAGGACTAGCGGCCTCCTACGAGCAGTACTTC. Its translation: CASSQGLAASYEQYF.

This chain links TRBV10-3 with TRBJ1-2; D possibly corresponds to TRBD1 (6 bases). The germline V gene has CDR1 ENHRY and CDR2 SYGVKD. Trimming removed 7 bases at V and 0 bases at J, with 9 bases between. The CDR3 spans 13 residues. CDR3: CAITAGANYGYTF. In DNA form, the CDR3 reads TGTGCCATCACTGCAGGGGCTAACTATGGCTACACCTTC.

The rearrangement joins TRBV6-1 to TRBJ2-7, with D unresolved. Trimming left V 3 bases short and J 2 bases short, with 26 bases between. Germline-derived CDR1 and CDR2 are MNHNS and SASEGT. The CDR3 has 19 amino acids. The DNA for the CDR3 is TGTGCCAGCAGTGACCCCCTCGGCCGAAGGAAGGGTTCCCCCTACGAGCAGTACTTC. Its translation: CASSDPLGRRKGSPYEQYF.

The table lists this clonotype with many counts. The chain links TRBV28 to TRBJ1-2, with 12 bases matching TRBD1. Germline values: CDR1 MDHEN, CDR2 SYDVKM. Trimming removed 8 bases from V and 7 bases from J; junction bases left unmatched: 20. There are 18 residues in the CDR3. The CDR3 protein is CASLATLPGQGAGGGYTF. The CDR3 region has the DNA TGTGCCAGCCTTGCAACGTTACCGGGACAGGGGGCGGGAGGTGGCTACACCTTC.

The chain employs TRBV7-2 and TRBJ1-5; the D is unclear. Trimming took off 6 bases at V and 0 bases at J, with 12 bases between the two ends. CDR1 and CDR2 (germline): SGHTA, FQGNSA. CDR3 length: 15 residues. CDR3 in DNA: TGTGCCAGCAGGAGGACTCATGATAGCAATCAGCCCCAGCATTTT. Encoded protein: CASRRTHDSNQPQHF.

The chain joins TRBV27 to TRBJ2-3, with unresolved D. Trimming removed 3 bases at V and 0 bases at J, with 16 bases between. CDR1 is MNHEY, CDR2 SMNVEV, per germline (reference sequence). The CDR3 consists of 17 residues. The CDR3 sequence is CASSLGSRGLSTDTQYF. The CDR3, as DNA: TGTGCCAGCAGTTTGGGGTCCAGAGGATTGAGCACAGATACGCAGTATTTT.

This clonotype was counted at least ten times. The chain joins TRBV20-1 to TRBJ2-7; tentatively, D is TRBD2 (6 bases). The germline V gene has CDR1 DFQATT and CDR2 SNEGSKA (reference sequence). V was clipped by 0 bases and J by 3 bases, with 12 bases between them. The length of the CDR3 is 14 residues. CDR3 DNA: TGCAGTGCTAGAGATCTAGCGAGGAACTACGAGCAGTACTTC. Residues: CSARDLARNYEQYF.

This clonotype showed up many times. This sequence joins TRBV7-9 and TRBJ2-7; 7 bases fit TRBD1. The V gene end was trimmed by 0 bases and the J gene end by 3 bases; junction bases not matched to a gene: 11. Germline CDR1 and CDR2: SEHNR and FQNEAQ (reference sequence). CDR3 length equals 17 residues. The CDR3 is CASSLARDSELLYEQYF. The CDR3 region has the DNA TGTGCCAGCAGCTTAGCTCGGGACAGCGAGCTTCTCTACGAGCAGTACTTC.

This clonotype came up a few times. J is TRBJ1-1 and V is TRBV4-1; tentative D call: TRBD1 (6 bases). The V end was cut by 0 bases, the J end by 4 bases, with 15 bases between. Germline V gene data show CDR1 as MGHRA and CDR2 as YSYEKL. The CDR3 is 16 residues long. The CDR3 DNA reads TGCGCCAGCAGCCAAGAAGAGACTCGCAGGGGCACTGAAGCTTTCTTT. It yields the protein CASSQEETRRGTEAFF.

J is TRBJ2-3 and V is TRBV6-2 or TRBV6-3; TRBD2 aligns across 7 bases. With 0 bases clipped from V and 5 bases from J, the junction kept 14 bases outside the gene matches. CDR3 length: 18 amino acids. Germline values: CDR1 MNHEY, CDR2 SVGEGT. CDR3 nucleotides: TGTGCCAGCAGTTACTCGAGTATATACCGGGAGGAAGGAGATACGCAGTATTTT. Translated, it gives CASSYSSIYREEGDTQYF.

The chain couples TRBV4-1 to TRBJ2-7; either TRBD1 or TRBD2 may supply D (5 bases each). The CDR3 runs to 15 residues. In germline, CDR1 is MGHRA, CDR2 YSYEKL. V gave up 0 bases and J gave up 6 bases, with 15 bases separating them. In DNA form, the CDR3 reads TGCGCCAGCAGCCAAGATCGGGGACCCCGGACCGAGCAGTACTTC. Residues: CASSQDRGPRTEQYF.

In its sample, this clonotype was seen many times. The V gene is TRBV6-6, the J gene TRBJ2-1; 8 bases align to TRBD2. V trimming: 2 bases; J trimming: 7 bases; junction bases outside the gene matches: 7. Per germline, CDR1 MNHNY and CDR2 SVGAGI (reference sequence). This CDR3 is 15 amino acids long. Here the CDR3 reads CASSYASSGLNEQFF. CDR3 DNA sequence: TGTGCCAGCAGTTACGCGTCTAGCGGGTTGAATGAGCAGTTCTTC.

CDR3 in DNA: TGTGCCAGCAGTGAAGACGAAGGGTCTCACAATGAGCAGTTCTTC. Its translation: CASSEDEGSHNEQFF. The chain joins TRBV6-1 to TRBJ2-1; D is undetermined. V lost 1 base and J 5 bases, leaving 12 bases between the germline ends. CDR3 length: 15 residues. Germline V lookup: CDR1 MNHNS, CDR2 SASEGT.

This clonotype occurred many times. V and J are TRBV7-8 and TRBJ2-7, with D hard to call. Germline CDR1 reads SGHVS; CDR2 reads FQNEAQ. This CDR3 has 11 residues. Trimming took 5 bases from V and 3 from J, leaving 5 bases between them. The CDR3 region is CASSPDYEQYF. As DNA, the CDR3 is TGTGCCAGCAGCCCGGACTACGAGCAGTACTTC.

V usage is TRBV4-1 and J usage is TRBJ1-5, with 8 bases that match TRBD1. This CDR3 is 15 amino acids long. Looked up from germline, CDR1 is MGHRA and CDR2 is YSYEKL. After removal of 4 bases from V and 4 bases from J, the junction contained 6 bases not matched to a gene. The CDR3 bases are TGCGCCAGCAGCCCCCAGGACAGGGCTAATCAGCCCCAGCATTTT. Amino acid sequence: CASSPQDRANQPQHF.

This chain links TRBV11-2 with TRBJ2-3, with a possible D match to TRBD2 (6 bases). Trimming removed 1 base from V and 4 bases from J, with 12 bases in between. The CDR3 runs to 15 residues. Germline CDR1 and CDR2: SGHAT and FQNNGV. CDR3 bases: TGTGCCAGCAGCTTAGTTTCGGCGGGACCAGATACGCAGTATTTT. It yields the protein CASSLVSAGPDTQYF.

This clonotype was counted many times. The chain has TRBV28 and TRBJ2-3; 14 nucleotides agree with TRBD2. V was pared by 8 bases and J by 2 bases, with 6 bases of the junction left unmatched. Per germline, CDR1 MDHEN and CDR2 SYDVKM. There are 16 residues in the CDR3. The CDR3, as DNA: TGTGCCAGCCGACTAGCGGGAGGGATTTTCACAGATACGCAGTATTTT. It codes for CASRLAGGIFTDTQYF.

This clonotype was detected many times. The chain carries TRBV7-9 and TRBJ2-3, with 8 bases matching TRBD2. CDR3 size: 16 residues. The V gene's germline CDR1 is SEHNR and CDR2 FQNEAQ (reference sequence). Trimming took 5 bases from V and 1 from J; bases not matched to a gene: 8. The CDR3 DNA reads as TGTGCCAGCAGCGCCCGGGGGGGGTCAGGCACAGATACGCAGTATTTT. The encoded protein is CASSARGGSGTDTQYF. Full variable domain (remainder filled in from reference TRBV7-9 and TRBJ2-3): DTGVSQNPRHKITKRGQNVTFRCDPISEHNRLYWYRQTLGQGPEFLTYFQNEAQLEKSRLLSDRFSAERPKGSFSTLEIQRTEQGDSAMYLCASSARGGSGTDTQYFGPGTRLTVL.

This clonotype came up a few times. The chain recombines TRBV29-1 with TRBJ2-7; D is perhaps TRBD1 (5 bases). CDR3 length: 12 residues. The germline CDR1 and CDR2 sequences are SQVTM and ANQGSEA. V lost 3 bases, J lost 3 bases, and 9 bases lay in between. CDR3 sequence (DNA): TGCAGCGTTGAGTTAGGGGACTACGAGCAGTACTTC. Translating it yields CSVELGDYEQYF.

This chain's CDR3 is CAWRGASGSTGELFF. The CDR3 DNA sequence: TGTGCCTGGAGGGGAGCTAGCGGGAGTACCGGGGAGCTGTTTTTT. This chain connects TRBV30 to TRBJ2-2; TRBD2 agrees at 10 bases. The germline V gene encodes CDR1 GTSNPN and CDR2 SVGIG (reference sequence). J gave up 5 bases and V 3 bases, and 6 bases lay outside the gene matches. The CDR3 length is 15 residues.

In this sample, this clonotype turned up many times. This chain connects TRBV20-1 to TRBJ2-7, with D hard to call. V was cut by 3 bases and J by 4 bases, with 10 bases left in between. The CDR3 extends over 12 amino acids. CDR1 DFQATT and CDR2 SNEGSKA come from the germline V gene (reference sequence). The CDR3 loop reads CSASGRYYEQYF. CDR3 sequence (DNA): TGCAGTGCTAGTGGACGTTATTACGAGCAGTACTTC.

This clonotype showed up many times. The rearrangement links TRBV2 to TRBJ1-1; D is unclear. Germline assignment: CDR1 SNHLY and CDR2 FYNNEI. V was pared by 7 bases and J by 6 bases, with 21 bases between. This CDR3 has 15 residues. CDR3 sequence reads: CASTIGDTSRAEAFF. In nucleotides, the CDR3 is TGTGCCAGCACCATTGGAGACACCTCTAGGGCTGAAGCTTTCTTT.